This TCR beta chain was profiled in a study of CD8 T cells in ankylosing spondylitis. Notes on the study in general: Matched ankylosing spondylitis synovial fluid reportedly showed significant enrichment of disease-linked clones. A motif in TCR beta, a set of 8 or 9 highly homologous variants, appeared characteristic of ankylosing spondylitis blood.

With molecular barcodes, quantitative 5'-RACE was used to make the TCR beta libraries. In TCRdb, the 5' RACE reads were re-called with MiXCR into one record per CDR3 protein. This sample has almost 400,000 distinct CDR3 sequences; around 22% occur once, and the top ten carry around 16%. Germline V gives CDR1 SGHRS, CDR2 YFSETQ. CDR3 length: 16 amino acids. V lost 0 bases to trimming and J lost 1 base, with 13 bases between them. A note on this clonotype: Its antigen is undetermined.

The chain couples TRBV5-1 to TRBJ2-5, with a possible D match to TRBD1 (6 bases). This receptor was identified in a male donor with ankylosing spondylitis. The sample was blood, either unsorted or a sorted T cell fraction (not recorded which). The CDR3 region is CASSLEMRGSQETQYF. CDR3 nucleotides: TGCGCCAGCAGCTTGGAGATGAGGGGGTCCCAAGAGACCCAGTACTTC. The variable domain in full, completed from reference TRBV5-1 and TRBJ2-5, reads KAGVTQTPRYLIKTRGQQVTLSCSPISGHRSVSWYQQTPGQGLQFLFEYFSETQRNKGNFPGRFSGRQFSNSRSEMNVSTLELGDSALYLCASSLEMRGSQETQYFGPGTRLLVL.